Listed here is a single T cell receptor beta chain. Losses at the gene ends were 4 bases for V and 3 bases for J; bases not matched to a gene: 5. The CDR3 has 15 amino acids. Germline CDR1 reads MNHNS; CDR2 reads SASEGT. These data belong to a study of OX40 agonist ivuxolimab in advanced cancers. At the level of the study: Three patients responded partially, comprising one with hepatocellular carcinoma and two with cutaneous melanoma.

Assay used: immunoSEQ multiplex PCR; TCRdb lists only in-frame clones, some missing. This table holds 71,000 or so clones, just over 90% found once. V is TRBV6-1 and J is TRBJ1-5; 8 bases map to TRBD1. Sequencing was performed on CD4+ or CD8+ T cells sorted from blood, taken in a trial of the OX40 agonist ivuxolimab. This sequence was found in an adult with an advanced solid tumor such as melanoma, head and neck, liver or kidney cancer. The CDR3 loop is CASSARGQDNQPQHF. CDR3 coding DNA: TGTGCCAGCAGTGCCAGGGGGCAAGACAATCAGCCCCAGCATTTT.